The clone carrying this T cell receptor beta chain was seen more than once but under ten times. Its antigen is unknown. The CDR3 is 18 residues long. V shed 2 bases and J 5 bases; nucleotides not matched to a gene: 9. Germline V gene lookup returns CDR1 SGHDN and CDR2 FVKESK. This entry comes from a study of T cells after posttransplantation cyclophosphamide. Cyclophosphamide on days +3 and +4 followed busulfan-fludarabine conditioning and a marrow graft. Points from the study as a whole: Blood and skin or GI T cell repertoires showed limited TRB overlap. Later blood repertoires were often dominated by clones from the donor CD8+ memory compartment.

TCRdb's table, derived via immunoSEQ multiplex PCR, lists solely in-frame clones and lacks some. The repertoire consists of about 12,000 clones, with roughly 2% occurring once and the leading ten covering less than 20%. Sample: PBMCs, taken after allogeneic stem cell transplant with posttransplant cyclophosphamide. The origin of this receptor is a male patient aged 25-45 years who received an allogeneic stem cell transplant from a related donor, was CMV-positive, and had no GVHD. A subset of T cells may come from the graft donor. This rearrangement joins TRBV14 to TRBJ2-5, with TRBD2 matching over 15 bases. The CDR3 DNA is TGTGCCAGCAGCCAACCGGGACTAGCGGGAGGATTCAAGGAGACCCAGTACTTC. Translated: CASSQPGLAGGFKETQYF.